The text below deals with one T cell receptor (beta chain). Its antigen remains unidentified. Base qualities were left out, and no much larger clone turns up one base away. This entry comes from a study of T-cell memory formation after mild COVID-19 (dated by TCRdb to the early 2020s). As for the study more broadly: Most TCR sequence clusters were specific to one of the two donors. In a couple of donors, T-cell clones that expanded and contracted after mild COVID-19 were followed by sequencing TCRalpha and TCRbeta repertoires longitudinally. The cohort was made up of two young adult volunteers, one female and one male, who were previously healthy. Points the paper makes about the study in general: Some responding clones were detected in pre-infection memory, suggesting pre-existing cross-reactive memory T cells joined the SARS-CoV-2 response. Balanced CD4/CD8 phenotypes were observed for clones contracting from day 15 to 85, whereas a bias towards CD4+ was observed for a second wave of clones expanding from day 15 to 37. Contracting CD4+ clones appeared mostly in the CM and EM memory subsets, whereas CD8+ clones were enriched in EMRA. SARS-CoV-2 specificity of the second-wave clones peaking on day 37 was not confirmed. The study included only a couple of mild cases, and larger cohorts that include severe cases with pre-infection samples were judged to be necessary.

The reads were generated on an Illumina NovaSeq 6000. TCRalpha and TCRbeta cDNA libraries were built by 5'RACE with constant-segment primers, adding sample barcodes and unique molecular identifiers. Trizol reagent was used to extract RNA from every sample. Amplification of the libraries took two PCR steps, and the second step added a second sample barcode plus Illumina TruSeq adapters. Sequencing of the libraries was done on an Illumina NovaSeq, producing 2 x 150 bp paired-end reads. Per the authors' processing: Reads were demultiplexed and collapsed into UMI-guided consensus sequences with migec v1.2.7. Using mixcr v2.1.11, the UMI consensuses were aligned to TRA and TRB V and J templates and assembled into clonotypes. Expanded or contracted clonotypes were those called significant by both edgeR and NoisET, with noise models trained on biological replicates. For edgeR calls, a false discovery rate-adjusted p below 0.01 and a log2 fold-change threshold of 1 were applied. PCA with hierarchical clustering of max-normalized trajectories of the 1000 most abundant clonotypes was used as exploratory dynamics analysis. Each responding clone was given a CD4 or CD8 phenotype based on the CD4+ and CD8+ repertoires, which had been sequenced separately. TCRdb passed the public sequencing reads through fastp at Q25 and MiXCR, retaining productive beta sequences. Rows with a matching CDR3 protein are joined into one entry that keeps the most common DNA and genes. The V and J calls were not made by the authors but by TCRdb's processing. This sample is represented by 280,000 or so distinct CDR3 sequences; 8% to 10% of them were singletons. Around a fifth of the sample comes from the top ten.

The germline ends are 11 bases apart after V is trimmed by 6 bases and J by 0 bases. CDR1 and CDR2 were assigned from the germline V gene as MDHEN and SYDVKM. Taken from cysteine to phenylalanine, the CDR3 has 14 residues. Of the read, only the CDR3 DNA is kept; its 42 bases are in frame from base 1. Ficoll-Paque density gradient centrifugation was the method used to isolate PBMCs. The receptor chain draws on TRBV28 and TRBJ1-1; TRBD1 is possibly the D segment (6 matching bases). Sequenced sample: PBMCs or a T cell subset sorted from them (not recorded which). The sequence was collected from a young man who had mild COVID-19 (a few samples of this study predate the infection). The sample titles of this study are shuffled in the database, so cell type and time point are left out; the donor was told from shared clones. The DNA sequence is as follows: TGTGCCAGCAGAACAGGGCATTTGAACACTGAAGCTTTCTTT. This is translated as CASRTGHLNTEAFF.